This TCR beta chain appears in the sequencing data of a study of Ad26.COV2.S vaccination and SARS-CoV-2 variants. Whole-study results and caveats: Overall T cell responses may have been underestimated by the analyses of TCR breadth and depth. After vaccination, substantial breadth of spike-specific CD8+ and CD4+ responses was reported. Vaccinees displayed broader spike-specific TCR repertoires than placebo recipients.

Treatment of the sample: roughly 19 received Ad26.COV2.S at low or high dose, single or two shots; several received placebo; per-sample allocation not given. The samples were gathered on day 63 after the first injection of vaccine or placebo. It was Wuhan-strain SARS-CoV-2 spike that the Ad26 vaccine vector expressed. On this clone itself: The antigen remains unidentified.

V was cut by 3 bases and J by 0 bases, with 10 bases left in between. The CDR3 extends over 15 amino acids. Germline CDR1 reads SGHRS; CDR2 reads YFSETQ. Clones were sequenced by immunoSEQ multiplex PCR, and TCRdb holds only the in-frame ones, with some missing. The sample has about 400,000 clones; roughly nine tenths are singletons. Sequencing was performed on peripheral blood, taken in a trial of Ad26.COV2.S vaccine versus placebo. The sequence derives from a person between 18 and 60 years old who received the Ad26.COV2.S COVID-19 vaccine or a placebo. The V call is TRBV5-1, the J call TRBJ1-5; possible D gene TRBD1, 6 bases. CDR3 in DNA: TGCGCCAGCAGCTCGGAGGGGGGTAGCAATCAGCCCCAGCATTTT. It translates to CASSSEGGSNQPQHF.